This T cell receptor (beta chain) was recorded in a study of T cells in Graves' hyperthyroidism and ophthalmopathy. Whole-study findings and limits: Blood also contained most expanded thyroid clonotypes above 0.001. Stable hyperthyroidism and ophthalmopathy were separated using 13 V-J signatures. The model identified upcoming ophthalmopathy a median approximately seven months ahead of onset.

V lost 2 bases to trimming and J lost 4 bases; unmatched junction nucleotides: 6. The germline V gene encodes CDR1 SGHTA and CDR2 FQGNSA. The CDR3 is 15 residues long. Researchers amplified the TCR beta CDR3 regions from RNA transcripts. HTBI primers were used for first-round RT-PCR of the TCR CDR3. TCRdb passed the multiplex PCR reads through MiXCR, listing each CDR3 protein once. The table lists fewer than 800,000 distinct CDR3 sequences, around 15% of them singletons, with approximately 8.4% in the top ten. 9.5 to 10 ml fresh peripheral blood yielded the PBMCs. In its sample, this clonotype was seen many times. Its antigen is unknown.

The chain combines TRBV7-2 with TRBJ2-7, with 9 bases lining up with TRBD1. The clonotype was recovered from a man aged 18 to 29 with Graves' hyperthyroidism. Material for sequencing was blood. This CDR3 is CASSLSGTGLYEQYF. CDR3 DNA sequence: TGTGCCAGCAGCTTAAGTGGGACAGGGTTGTACGAGCAGTACTTC. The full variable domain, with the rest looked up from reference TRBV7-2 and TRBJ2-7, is GAGVSQSPSNKVTEKGKDVELRCDPISGHTALYWYRQSLGQGLEFLIYFQGNSAPDKSGLPSDRFSAERTGGSVSTLTIQRTQQEDSAVYLCASSLSGTGLYEQYFGPGTRLTVT.